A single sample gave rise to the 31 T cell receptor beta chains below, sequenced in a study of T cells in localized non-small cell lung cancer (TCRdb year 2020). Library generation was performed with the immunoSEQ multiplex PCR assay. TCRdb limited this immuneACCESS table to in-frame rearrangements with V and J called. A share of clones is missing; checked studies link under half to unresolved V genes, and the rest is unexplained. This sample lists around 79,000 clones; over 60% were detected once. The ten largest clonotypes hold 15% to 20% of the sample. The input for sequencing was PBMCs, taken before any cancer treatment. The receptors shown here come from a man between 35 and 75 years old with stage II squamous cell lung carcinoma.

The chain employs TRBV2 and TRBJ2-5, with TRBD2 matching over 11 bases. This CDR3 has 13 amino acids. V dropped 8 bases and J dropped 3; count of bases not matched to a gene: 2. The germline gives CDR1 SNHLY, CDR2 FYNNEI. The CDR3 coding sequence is TGTGCCAGCGAGACTAGCGGGGAAGAGACCCAGTACTTC. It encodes CASETSGEETQYF.

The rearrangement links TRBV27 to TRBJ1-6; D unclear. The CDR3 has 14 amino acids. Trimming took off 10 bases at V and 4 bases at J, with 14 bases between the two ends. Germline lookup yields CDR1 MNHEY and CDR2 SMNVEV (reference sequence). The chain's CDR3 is CAIPSGVYNSPLHF. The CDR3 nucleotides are TGTGCCATTCCGTCAGGAGTGTATAATTCACCCCTCCACTTT.

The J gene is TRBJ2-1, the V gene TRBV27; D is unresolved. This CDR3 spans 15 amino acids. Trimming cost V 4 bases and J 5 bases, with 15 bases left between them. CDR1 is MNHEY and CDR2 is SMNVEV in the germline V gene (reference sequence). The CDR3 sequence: CASSSLSRQDNEQFF. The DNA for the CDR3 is TGTGCCAGCAGTTCGCTCTCTAGGCAGGACAATGAGCAGTTCTTC.

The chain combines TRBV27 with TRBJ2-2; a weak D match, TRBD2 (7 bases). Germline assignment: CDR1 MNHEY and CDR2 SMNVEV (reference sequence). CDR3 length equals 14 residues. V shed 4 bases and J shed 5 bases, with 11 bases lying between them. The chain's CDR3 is CASSWTAGTGELFF. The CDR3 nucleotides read TGTGCCAGCAGTTGGACAGCGGGGACCGGGGAGCTGTTTTTT.

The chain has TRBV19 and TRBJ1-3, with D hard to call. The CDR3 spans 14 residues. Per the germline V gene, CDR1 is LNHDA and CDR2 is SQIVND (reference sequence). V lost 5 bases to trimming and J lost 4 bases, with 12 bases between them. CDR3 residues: CASSFPVVGNTIYF. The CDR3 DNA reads TGTGCCAGTAGTTTCCCGGTCGTCGGAAACACCATATATTTT.

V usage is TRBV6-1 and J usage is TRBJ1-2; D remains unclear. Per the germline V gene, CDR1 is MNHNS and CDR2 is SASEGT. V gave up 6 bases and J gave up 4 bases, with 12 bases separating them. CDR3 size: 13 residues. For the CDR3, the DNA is TGTGCCAGCAGCCTTCGGACGGTCTATGGCTACACCTTC. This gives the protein CASSLRTVYGYTF.

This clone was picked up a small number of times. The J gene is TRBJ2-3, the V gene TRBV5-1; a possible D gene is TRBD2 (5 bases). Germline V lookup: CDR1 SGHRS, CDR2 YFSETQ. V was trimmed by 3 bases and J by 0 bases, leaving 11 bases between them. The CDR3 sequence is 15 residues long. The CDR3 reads CASSSDGKSTDTQYF. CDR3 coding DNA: TGCGCCAGCAGCTCGGACGGGAAGAGCACAGATACGCAGTATTTT.

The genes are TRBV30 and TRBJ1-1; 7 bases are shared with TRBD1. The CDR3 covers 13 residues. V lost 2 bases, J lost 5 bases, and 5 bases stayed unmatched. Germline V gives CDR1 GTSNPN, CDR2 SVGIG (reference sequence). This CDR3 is CAWSHTGDTEAFF. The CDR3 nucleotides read TGTGCCTGGAGTCATACAGGGGATACTGAAGCTTTCTTT.

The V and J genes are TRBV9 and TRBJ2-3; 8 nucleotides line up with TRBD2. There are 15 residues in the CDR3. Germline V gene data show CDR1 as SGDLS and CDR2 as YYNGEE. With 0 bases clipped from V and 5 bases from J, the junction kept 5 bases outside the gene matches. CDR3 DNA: TGTGCCAGCAGCGTAGCGCCTAGCGGGTTAGATACGCAGTATTTT. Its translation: CASSVAPSGLDTQYF.

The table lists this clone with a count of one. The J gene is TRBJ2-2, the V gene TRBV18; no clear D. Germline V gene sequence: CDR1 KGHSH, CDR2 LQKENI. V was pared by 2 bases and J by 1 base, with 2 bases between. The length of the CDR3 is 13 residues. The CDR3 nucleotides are TGTGCCAGCTCACCAGTGAACACCGGGGAGCTGTTTTTT. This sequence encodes CASSPVNTGELFF.

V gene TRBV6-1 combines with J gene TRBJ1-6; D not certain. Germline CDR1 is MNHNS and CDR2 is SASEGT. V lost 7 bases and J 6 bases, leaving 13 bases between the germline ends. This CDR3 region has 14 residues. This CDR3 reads CASIESGPNSPLHF. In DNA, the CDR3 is TGTGCCAGCATCGAATCCGGCCCTAATTCACCCCTCCACTTT.

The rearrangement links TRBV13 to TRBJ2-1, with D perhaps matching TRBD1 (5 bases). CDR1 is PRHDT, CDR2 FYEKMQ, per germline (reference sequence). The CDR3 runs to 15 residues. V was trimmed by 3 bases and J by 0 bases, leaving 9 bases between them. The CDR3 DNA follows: TGTGCCAGCAGCTTCCGTAGGGGCTCCTACAATGAGCAGTTCTTC. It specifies CASSFRRGSYNEQFF.

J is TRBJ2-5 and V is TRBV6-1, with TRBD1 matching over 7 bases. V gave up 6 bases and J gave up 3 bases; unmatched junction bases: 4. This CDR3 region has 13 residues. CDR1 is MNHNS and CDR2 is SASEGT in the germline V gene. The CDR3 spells CASREGQKETQYF. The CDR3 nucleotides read TGTGCCAGCAGAGAGGGACAGAAAGAGACCCAGTACTTC.

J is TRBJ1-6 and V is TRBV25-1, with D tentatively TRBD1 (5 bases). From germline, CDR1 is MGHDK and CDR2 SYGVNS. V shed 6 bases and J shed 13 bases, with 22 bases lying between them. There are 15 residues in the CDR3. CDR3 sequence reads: CASRADDSWAGPLHF. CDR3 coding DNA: TGTGCCAGCAGGGCGGACGACAGTTGGGCAGGTCCCCTCCACTTT.

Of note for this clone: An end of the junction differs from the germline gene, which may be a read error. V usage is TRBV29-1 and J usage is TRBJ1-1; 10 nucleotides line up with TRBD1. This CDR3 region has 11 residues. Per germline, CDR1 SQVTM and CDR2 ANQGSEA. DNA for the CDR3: TGCAGCGTAGCGACAGGGGGCTACGCCGATTTT. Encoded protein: CSVATGGYADF. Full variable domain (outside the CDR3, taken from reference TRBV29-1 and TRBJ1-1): SAVISQKPSRDICQRGTSLTIQCQVDSQVTMMFWYRQQPGQSLTLIATANQGSEATYESGFVIDKFPISRPNLTFSTLTVSNMSPEDSSIYLCSVATGGYADFGQGTRLTVV.

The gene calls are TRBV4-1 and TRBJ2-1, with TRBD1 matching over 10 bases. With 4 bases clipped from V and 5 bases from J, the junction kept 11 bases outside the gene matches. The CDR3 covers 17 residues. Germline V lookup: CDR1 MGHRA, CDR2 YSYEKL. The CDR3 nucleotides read TGCGCCAGCAGCCCTCAAGCTGGGACAGGGGCTAACAATGAGCAGTTCTTC. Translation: CASSPQAGTGANNEQFF.

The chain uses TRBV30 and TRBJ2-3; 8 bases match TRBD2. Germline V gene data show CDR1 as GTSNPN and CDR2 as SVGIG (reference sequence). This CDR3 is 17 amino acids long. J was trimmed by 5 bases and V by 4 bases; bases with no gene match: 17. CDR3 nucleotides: TGTGCCTGGACCACCAACTGGGTAGCGGGGTGGAGAGATACGCAGTATTTT. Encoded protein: CAWTTNWVAGWRDTQYF.

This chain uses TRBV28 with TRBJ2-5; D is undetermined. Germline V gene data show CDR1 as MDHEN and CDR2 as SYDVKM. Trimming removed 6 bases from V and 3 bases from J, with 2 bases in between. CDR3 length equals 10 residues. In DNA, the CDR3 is TGTGCCAGCAGGGAAGAGACCCAGTACTTC. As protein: CASREETQYF.

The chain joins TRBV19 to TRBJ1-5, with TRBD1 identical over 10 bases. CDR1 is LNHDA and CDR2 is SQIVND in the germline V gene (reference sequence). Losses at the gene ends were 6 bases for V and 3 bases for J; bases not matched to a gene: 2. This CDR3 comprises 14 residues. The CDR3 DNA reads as TGTGCCAGTAGCGGGACAGGGGACAATCAGCCCCAGCATTTT. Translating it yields CASSGTGDNQPQHF.

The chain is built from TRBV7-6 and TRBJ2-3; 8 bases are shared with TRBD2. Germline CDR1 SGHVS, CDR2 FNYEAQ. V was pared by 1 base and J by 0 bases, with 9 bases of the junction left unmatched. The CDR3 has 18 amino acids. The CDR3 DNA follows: TGTGCCAGCAGCTTAGGGATAGCGGGGTTATCTAGCACAGATACGCAGTATTTT. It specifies CASSLGIAGLSSTDTQYF.

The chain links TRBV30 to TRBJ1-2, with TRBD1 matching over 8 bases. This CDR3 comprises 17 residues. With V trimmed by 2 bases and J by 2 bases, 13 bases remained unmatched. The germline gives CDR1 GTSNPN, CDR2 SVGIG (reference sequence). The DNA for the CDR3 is TGTGCCTGGAGTCCCCAAACCCGACAGGGGCTGAACTATGGCTACACCTTC. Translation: CAWSPQTRQGLNYGYTF.

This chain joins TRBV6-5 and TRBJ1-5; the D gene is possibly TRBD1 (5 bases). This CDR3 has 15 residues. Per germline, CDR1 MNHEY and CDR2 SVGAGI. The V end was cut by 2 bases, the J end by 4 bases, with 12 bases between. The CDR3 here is CASSYGAGRNQPQHF. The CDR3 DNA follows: TGTGCCAGCAGTTACGGTGCAGGGCGGAATCAGCCCCAGCATTTT.

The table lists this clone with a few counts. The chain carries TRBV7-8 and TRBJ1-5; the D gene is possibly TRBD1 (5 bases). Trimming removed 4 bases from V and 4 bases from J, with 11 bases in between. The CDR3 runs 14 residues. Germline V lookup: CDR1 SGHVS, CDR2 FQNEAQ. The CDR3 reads CASSSTRGNQPQHF. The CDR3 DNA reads TGTGCCAGCAGCTCAACGCGGGGGAATCAGCCCCAGCATTTT.

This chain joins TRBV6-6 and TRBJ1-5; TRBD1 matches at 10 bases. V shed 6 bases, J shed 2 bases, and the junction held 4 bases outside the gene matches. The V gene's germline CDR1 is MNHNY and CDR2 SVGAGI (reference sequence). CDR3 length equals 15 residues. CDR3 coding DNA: TGTGCCAGCAGGACAGGGGGCGAGGGCAATCAGCCCCAGCATTTT. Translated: CASRTGGEGNQPQHF.

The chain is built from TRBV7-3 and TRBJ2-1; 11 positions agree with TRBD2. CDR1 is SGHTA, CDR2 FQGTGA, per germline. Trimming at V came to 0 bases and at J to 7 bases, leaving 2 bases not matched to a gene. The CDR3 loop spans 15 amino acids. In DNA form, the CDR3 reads TGTGCCAGCAGCTTAACGGGACTAGCGGAGAATGAGCAGTTCTTC. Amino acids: CASSLTGLAENEQFF.

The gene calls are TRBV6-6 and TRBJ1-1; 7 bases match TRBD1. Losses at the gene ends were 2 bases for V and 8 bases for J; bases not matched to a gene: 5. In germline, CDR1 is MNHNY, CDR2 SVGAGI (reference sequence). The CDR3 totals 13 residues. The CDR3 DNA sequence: TGTGCCAGCAGTTACCAGGACAGGATCGAAGCTTTCTTT. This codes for CASSYQDRIEAFF.

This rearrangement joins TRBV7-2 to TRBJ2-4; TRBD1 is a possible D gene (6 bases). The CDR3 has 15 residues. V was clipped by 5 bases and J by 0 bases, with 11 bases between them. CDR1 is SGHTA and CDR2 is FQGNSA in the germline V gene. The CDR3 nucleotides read TGTGCCAGCAGCCAAGGACAGCTAGCCAAAAACATTCAGTACTTC. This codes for CASSQGQLAKNIQYF.

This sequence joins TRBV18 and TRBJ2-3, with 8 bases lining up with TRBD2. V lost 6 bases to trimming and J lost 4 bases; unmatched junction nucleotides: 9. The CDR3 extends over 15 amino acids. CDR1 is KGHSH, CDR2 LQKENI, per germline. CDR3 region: CASSRGSGDADTQYF. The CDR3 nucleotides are TGTGCCAGCTCCCGGGGTAGCGGGGACGCAGATACGCAGTATTTT. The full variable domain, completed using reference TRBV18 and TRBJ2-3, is NAGVMQNPRHLVRRRGQEARLRCSPMKGHSHVYWYRQLPEEGLKFMVYLQKENIIDESGMPKERFSAEFPKEGPSILRIQQVVRGDSAAYFCASSRGSGDADTQYFGPGTRLTVL.

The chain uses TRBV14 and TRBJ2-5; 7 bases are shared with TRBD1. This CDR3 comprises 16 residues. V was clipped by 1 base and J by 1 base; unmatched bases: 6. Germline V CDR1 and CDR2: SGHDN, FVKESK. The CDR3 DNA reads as TGTGCCAGCAGCCAAGGCCTCTCAGGGGGCCAAGAGACCCAGTACTTC. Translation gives CASSQGLSGGQETQYF. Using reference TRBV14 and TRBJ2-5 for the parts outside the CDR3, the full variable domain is EAGVTQFPSHSVIEKGQTVTLRCDPISGHDNLYWYRRVMGKEIKFLLHFVKESKQDESGMPNNRFLAERTGGTYSTLKVQPAELEDSGVYFCASSQGLSGGQETQYFGPGTRLLVL.

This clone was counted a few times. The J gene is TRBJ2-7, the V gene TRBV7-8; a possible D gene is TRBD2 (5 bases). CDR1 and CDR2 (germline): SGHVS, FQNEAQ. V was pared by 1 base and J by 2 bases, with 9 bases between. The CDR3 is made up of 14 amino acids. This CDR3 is CASSLGGVAYEQYF. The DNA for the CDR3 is TGTGCCAGCAGCTTAGGGGGAGTGGCCTACGAGCAGTACTTC.

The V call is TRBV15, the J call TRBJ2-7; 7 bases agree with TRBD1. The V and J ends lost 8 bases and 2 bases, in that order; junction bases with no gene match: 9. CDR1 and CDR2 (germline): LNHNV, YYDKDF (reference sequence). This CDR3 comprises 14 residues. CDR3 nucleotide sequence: TGTGCCACCGGACCTCCGGGACAGCCCTACGAGCAGTACTTC. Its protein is CATGPPGQPYEQYF.